This entry lists 18 T cell receptor beta chains sequenced from one sample in a study of cytomegalovirus exposure and HLA in healthy donors (dated by TCRdb to about 2017). Libraries came from the immunoSEQ multiplex PCR assay. A mixture of 60 forward primers for TCR Vbeta segments and 13 reverse primers for TCR Jbeta segments was used in the multiplex PCR. TCRdb retrieved this table from immuneACCESS and kept in-frame rearrangements only. Not all clones are present; in checked studies, unresolved V genes account for under half, and no reason is known for the remainder. The sample table records about 140,000 clones; 65% to 90% of these occur just once. In total, the top ten clones hold about 1.2% of the sample. Material: PBMCs. Receptors originate from a female donor in good health and CMV-seronegative.

V is TRBV14 and J is TRBJ2-7; the match to TRBD1 covers 8 bases. The germline gives CDR1 SGHDN, CDR2 FVKESK. The CDR3 contains 14 residues. V trimming: 5 bases; J trimming: 1 base; junction bases outside the gene matches: 4. CDR3 in DNA: TGTGCCAGCAGCAGTCACAGGGGGTCCTACGAGCAGTACTTC. It codes for CASSSHRGSYEQYF.

The gene calls are TRBV5-1 and TRBJ1-3; D may be TRBD1 (5 bases). Trimming took off 0 bases at V and 0 bases at J, with 10 bases between the two ends. Germline CDR1 is SGHRS and CDR2 is YFSETQ. The CDR3 has 16 amino acids. CDR3 protein: CASSLADRLSGNTIYF. DNA of the CDR3: TGCGCCAGCAGCTTGGCAGACAGACTCTCTGGAAACACCATATATTTT.

V gene TRBV28 combines with J gene TRBJ1-1; D unclear. Trimming removed 4 bases at V and 3 bases at J, with 15 bases between. The CDR3 runs 15 residues. The germline CDR1 and CDR2 sequences are MDHEN and SYDVKM. Here the CDR3 DNA reads TGTGCCAGCAGTTCTTTGGCGAGCGGGGACACTGAAGCTTTCTTT. Translating gives CASSSLASGDTEAFF.

V gene TRBV5-8 combines with J gene TRBJ1-3; no firm D call. Germline lookup yields CDR1 SGHTS and CDR2 YDEGEE. Trimming cost V 2 bases and J 0 bases, with 9 bases left between them. This CDR3 comprises 15 residues. CDR3 nucleotide sequence: TGTGCCAGCAGCTTTCGGTACCTCTCTGGAAACACCATATATTTT. As protein: CASSFRYLSGNTIYF.

The chain carries TRBV2 and TRBJ2-1, with 9 bases identical to TRBD2. V lost 6 bases, J lost 8 bases, and 8 bases stayed unmatched. CDR1 and CDR2 (germline): SNHLY, FYNNEI. This CDR3 has 14 amino acids. The CDR3 DNA is TGTGCCAGCAGACTTAGCGGGAGTGTCTATGAGCAGTTCTTC. Translation gives CASRLSGSVYEQFF.

The chain has TRBV29-1 and TRBJ1-2, with 8 bases matching TRBD1. Trimming removed 4 bases from V and 2 bases from J; junction bases left unmatched: 3. Looked up from germline, CDR1 is SQVTM and CDR2 is ANQGSEA. The CDR3 is 13 residues long. DNA for the CDR3: TGCAGCGTTGTACAGGGGGAAAACTATGGCTACACCTTC. This sequence encodes CSVVQGENYGYTF.

With regard to this clone: This sample includes further DNA sequences coding for the same CDR3. V gene TRBV5-1 combines with J gene TRBJ2-2, with 8 bases that match TRBD1. The trim removed 3 bases at V and 3 bases at J, leaving 4 bases unmatched. CDR1 and CDR2 from the germline V gene are SGHRS and YFSETQ. CDR3 length equals 15 residues. CDR3 sequence: CASSSRQGHTGELFF. DNA of the CDR3: TGCGCCAGCAGCTCCAGACAGGGGCACACCGGGGAGCTGTTTTTT.

CDR3 DNA sequence: TGCAGCGTTGGAGGCCAGAACACTGAAGCTTTCTTT. It yields the protein CSVGGQNTEAFF. The chain carries TRBV29-1 and TRBJ1-1; unclear D gene. The CDR3 runs to 12 residues. The germline V and J ends were trimmed by 4 bases and 1 base, with 7 bases remaining between them. The germline CDR1 and CDR2 sequences are SQVTM and ANQGSEA.

CDR3 residues: CASRPGENTEAFF. As DNA, the CDR3 is TGTGCCAGCAGGCCGGGGGAGAACACTGAAGCTTTCTTT. The chain uses TRBV6-5 and TRBJ1-1, with a possible D match to TRBD1 (5 bases). Germline V lookup: CDR1 MNHEY, CDR2 SVGAGI. Trimming removed 6 bases at V and 1 base at J, with 9 bases between. The CDR3 spans 13 residues.

The chain recombines TRBV5-1 with TRBJ2-7; TRBD1 agrees at 7 bases. CDR3 length: 13 amino acids. Trimming removed 6 bases from V and 2 bases from J; junction bases left unmatched: 5. CDR1 is SGHRS, CDR2 YFSETQ, per germline. CDR3 nucleotide sequence: TGCGCCAGCATGGGACAGACTACCTACGAGCAGTACTTC. Translation: CASMGQTTYEQYF.

This chain connects TRBV7-9 to TRBJ1-4; D is ambiguous. Germline CDR1 is SEHNR and CDR2 is FQNEAQ (reference sequence). CDR3 size: 16 residues. V was clipped by 4 bases and J by 0 bases, with 12 bases between them. The CDR3 DNA reads TGTGCCAGCAGCTCGATCAGAGAGGCAACTAATGAAAAACTGTTTTTT. This encodes CASSSIREATNEKLFF.

V is TRBV19 and J is TRBJ1-1, with TRBD1 identical over 12 bases. CDR1 is LNHDA, CDR2 SQIVND, per germline (reference sequence). V trimming: 6 bases; J trimming: 3 bases; junction bases outside the gene matches: 8. This CDR3 is 16 amino acids long. DNA for the CDR3: TGTGCCAGTAGCACCGGGACAGGGGGCTGGGACACTGAAGCTTTCTTT. It yields the protein CASSTGTGGWDTEAFF.

On this clone itself: The conserved phenylalanine or tryptophan normally closing the CDR3 is absent here, so this likely arose from a read error. This chain connects TRBV11-3 to TRBJ1-1; D not resolved. The CDR3 covers 14 residues. Germline V gives CDR1 SGHNT, CDR2 YENEEA. V gave up 5 bases and J gave up 5 bases, with 15 bases separating them. CDR3 DNA sequence: TGTGCCAGCAGCAAATCGACGCCAGGAACTGAAGCTTTCGTT. Its translation: CASSKSTPGTEAFV.

This clone was seen just once. CDR3 protein: CASSQGASGSDEQYF. The DNA for the CDR3 is TGTGCCAGCAGCCAAGGGGCTAGCGGGAGTGACGAGCAGTACTTC. V gene TRBV13 combines with J gene TRBJ2-7, with TRBD2 matching over 10 bases. V lost 5 bases, J lost 5 bases, and 9 bases stayed unmatched. The CDR3 totals 15 residues. Germline assignment: CDR1 PRHDT and CDR2 FYEKMQ (reference sequence).

This chain connects TRBV27 to TRBJ2-6, with TRBD1 matching 8 bases. The CDR3 sequence is 18 residues long. The trim removed 5 bases at V and 4 bases at J, leaving 13 bases unmatched. CDR1 and CDR2 from the germline V gene are MNHEY and SMNVEV (reference sequence). In DNA form, the CDR3 reads TGTGCCAGCAGTCCATCGACAGGGGAGGTCTCCGGGGCCAACGTCCTGACTTTC. It encodes CASSPSTGEVSGANVLTF. The full variable domain, with the rest looked up from reference TRBV27 and TRBJ2-6, is EAQVTQNPRYLITVTGKKLTVTCSQNMNHEYMSWYRQDPGLGLRQIYYSMNVEVTDKGDVPEGYKVSRKEKRNFPLILESPSPNQTSLYFCASSPSTGEVSGANVLTFGAGSRLTVL.

The gene calls are TRBV5-6 and TRBJ1-3; D is unclear. Trimming pared 3 bases from V and 0 bases from J, leaving 13 bases between. Looked up from germline, CDR1 is SGHDT and CDR2 is YYEEEE. CDR3 length: 16 amino acids. DNA for the CDR3: TGTGCCAGCAGCTCGGCGGGCCCAAGCTCTGGAAACACCATATATTTT. Translation: CASSSAGPSSGNTIYF.

This chain uses TRBV6-1 with TRBJ1-2; 8 bases align to TRBD1. The germline CDR1 and CDR2 sequences are MNHNS and SASEGT. V trimming: 6 bases; J trimming: 6 bases; junction bases outside the gene matches: 6. This CDR3 spans 13 amino acids. CDR3 DNA: TGTGCCAGCAGAGAGACGGGACAGGATGGCTACACCTTC. Translation gives CASRETGQDGYTF.

The CDR3 sequence is CASRLDTALTEAFF. The CDR3 coding sequence is TGTGCCAGCAGACTTGACACGGCCCTGACTGAAGCTTTCTTT. The V gene is TRBV6-6, the J gene TRBJ1-1; D unresolved. The germline gives CDR1 MNHNY, CDR2 SVGAGI (reference sequence). This CDR3 contains 14 residues. V dropped 6 bases and J dropped 5 bases, with 16 bases sitting between them.